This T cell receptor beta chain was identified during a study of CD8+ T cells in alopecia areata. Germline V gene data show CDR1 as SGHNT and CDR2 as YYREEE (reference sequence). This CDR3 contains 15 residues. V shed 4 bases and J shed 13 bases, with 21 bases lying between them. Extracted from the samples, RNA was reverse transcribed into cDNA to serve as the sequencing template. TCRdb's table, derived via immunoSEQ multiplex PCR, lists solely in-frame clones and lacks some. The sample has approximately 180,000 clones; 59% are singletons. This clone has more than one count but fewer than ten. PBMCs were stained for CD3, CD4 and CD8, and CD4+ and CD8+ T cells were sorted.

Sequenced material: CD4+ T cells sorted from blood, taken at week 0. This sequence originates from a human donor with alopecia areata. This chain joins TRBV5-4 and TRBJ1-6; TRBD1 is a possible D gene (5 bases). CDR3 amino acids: CASSKGTEDSSPLHF. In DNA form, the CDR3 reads TGTGCCAGCAGCAAAGGGACGGAAGATTCTTCCCCCCTCCACTTT.